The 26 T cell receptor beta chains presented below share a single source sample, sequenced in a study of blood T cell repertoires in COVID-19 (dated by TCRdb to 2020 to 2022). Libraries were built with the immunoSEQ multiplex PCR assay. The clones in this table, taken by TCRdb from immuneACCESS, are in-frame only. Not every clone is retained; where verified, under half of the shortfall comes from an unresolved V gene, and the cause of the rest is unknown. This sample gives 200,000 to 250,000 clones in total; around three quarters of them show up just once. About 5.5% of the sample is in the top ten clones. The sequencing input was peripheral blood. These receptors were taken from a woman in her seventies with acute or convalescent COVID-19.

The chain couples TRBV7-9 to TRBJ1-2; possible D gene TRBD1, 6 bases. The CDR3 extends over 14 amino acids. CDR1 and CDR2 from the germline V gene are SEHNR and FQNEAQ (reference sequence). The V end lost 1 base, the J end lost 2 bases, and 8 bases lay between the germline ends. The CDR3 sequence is CASSLERGNYGYTF. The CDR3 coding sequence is TGTGCCAGCAGCTTAGAAAGGGGGAACTATGGCTACACCTTC.

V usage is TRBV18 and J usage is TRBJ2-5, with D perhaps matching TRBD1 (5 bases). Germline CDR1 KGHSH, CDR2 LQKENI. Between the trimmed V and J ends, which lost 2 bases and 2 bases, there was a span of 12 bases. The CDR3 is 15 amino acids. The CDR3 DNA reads TGTGCCAGCTCACCAAGTCTGGACACGCAAGAGACCCAGTACTTC. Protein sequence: CASSPSLDTQETQYF.

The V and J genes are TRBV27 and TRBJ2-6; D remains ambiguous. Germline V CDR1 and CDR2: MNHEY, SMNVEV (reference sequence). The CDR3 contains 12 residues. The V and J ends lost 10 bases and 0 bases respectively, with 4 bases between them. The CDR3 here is CATSSGANVLTF. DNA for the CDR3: TGTGCCACCTCCTCTGGGGCCAACGTCCTGACTTTC.

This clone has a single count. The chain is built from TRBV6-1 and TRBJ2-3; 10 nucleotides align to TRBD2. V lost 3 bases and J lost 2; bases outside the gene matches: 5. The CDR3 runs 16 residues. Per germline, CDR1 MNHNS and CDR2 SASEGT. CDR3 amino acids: CASSDPGLANTDTQYF. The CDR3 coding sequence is TGTGCCAGCAGTGACCCGGGACTAGCGAACACAGATACGCAGTATTTT.

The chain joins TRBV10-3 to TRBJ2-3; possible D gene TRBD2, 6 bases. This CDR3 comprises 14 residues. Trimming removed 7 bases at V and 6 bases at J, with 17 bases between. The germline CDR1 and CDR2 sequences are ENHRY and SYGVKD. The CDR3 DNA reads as TGTGCCATCAATTTCGGAGGGGCCAAGGATACGCAGTATTTT. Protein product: CAINFGGAKDTQYF.

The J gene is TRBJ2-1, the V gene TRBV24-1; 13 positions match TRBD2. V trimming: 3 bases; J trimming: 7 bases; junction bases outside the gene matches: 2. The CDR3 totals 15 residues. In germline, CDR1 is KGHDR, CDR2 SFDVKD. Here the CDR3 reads CATSDQTSGRNEQFF. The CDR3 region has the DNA TGTGCCACCAGTGATCAGACTAGCGGGAGGAATGAGCAGTTCTTC.

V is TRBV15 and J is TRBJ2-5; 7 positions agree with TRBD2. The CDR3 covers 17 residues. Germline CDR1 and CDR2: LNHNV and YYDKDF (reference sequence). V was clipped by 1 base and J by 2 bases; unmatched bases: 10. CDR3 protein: CATSRGRGAGLQETQYF. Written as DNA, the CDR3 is TGTGCCACCAGCAGAGGGAGGGGAGCGGGGCTACAAGAGACCCAGTACTTC.

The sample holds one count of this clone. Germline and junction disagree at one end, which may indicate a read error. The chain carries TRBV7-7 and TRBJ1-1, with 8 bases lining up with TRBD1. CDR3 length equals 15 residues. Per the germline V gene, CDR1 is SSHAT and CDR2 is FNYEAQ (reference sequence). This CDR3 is CASSPVGTGNTEAFF. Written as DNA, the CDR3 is TGTGCTAGCAGCCCAGTGGGGACAGGGAACACTGAAGCTTTCTTT.

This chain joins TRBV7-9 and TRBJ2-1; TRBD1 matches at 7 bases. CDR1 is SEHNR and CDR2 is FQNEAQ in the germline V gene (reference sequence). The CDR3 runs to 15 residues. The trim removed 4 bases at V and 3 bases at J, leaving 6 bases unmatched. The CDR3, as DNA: TGTGCCAGCAGCTCATGGGACAGCTACTACAATGAGCAGTTCTTC. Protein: CASSSWDSYYNEQFF.

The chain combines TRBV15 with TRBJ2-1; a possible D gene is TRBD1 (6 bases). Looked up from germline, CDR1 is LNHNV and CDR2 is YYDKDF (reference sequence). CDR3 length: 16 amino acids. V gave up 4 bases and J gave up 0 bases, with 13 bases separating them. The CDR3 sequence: CATSTLDSSSYNEQFF. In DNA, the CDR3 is TGTGCCACCAGCACATTGGACAGCAGCTCCTACAATGAGCAGTTCTTC.

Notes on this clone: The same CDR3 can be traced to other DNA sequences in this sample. The CDR3 coding sequence is TGTGCCAGCAGTTTATTGCTAGCGGGAAGCACAGATACGCAGTATTTT. It specifies CASSLLLAGSTDTQYF. The genes are TRBV27 and TRBJ2-3, with 9 positions matching TRBD2. CDR1 MNHEY and CDR2 SMNVEV come from the germline V gene (reference sequence). Germline trimming cut 1 base from V and 0 bases from J; bases unmatched to any gene: 2. The CDR3 runs to 16 residues.

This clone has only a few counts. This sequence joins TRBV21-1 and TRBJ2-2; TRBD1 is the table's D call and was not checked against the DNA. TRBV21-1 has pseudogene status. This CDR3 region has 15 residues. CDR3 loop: CASSTPTQGTGELFF. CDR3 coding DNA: TGTGCCAGCAGCACCCCTACACAGGGAACCGGGGAGCTGTTTTTT.

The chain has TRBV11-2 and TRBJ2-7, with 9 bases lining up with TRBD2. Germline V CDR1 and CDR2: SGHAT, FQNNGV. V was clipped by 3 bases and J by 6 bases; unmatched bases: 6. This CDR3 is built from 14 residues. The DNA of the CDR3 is TGTGCCAGCAGCTTCTTACTAGCGGGCAGCGAGCAGTACTTC. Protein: CASSFLLAGSEQYF.

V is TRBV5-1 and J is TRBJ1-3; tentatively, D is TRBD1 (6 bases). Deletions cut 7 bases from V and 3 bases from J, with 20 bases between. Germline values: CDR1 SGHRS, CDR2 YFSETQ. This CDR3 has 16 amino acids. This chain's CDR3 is CASSVGAGTNGNTIYF. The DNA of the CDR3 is TGCGCCAGCTCGGTGGGGGCAGGTACGAATGGAAACACCATATATTTT.

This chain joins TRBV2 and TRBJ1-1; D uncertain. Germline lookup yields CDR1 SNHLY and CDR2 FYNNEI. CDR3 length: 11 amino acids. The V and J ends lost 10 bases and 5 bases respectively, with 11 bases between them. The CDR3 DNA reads TGTGCCACCGTGGAGGAAACTGAAGCTTTCTTT. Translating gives CATVEETEAFF. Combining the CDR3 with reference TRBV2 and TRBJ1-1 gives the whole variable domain EPEVTQTPSHQVTQMGQEVILRCVPISNHLYFYWYRQILGQKVEFLVSFYNNEISEKSEIFDDQFSVERPDGSNFTLKIRSTKLEDSAMYFCATVEETEAFFGQGTRLTVV.

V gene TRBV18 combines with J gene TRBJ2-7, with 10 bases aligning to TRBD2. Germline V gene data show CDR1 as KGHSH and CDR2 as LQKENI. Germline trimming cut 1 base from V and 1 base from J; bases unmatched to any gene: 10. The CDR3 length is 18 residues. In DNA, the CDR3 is TGTGCCAGCTCACCACGAAGGACTAGCGGCGATTTGTCCTACGAGCAGTACTTC. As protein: CASSPRRTSGDLSYEQYF.

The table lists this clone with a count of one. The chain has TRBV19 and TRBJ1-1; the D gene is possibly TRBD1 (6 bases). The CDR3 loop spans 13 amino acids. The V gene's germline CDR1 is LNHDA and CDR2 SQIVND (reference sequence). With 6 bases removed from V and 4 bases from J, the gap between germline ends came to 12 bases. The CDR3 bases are TGTGCCAGTAGAGCGACAGGCGGCACTGAAGCTTTCTTT. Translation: CASRATGGTEAFF.

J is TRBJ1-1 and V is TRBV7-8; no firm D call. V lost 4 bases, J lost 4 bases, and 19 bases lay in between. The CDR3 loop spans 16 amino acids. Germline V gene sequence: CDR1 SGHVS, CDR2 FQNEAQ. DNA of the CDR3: TGTGCCAGCAGCTCCTCCTCTGTCCCCGGAGGCACTGAAGCTTTCTTT. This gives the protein CASSSSSVPGGTEAFF.

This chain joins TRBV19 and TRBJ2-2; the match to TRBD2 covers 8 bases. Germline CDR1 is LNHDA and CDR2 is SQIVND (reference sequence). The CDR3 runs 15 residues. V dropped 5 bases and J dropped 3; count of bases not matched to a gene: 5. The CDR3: CASSVPAGDTGELFF. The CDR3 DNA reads TGTGCCAGTAGTGTACCAGCGGGAGACACCGGGGAGCTGTTTTTT.

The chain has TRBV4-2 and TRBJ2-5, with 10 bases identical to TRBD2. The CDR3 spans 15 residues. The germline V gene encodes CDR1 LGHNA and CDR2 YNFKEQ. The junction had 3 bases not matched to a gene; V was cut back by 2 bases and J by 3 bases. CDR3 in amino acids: CASSQRLAGEETQYF. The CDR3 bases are TGTGCCAGCAGCCAACGGCTAGCGGGAGAAGAGACCCAGTACTTC.

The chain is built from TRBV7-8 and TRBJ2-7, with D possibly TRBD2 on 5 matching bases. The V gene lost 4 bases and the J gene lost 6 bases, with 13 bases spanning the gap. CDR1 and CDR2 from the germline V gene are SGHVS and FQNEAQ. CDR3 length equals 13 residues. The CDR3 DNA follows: TGTGCCAGCAGCTGGATTGTAGAGGGCGAGCAGTACTTC. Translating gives CASSWIVEGEQYF.

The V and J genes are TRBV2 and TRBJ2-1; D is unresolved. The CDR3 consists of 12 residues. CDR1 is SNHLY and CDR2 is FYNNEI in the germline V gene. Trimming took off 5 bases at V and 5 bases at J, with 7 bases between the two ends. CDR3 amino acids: CASSTQDNEQFF. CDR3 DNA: TGTGCCAGCAGTACCCAGGACAATGAGCAGTTCTTC. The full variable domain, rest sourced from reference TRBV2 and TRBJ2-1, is EPEVTQTPSHQVTQMGQEVILRCVPISNHLYFYWYRQILGQKVEFLVSFYNNEISEKSEIFDDQFSVERPDGSNFTLKIRSTKLEDSAMYFCASSTQDNEQFFGPGTRLTVL.

The CDR3 coding sequence is TGTGCCAGCAGTTCTGGGGCGGAAGATGAAGCTTTCTTT. Translated: CASSSGAEDEAFF. The chain carries TRBV12-3 or TRBV12-4 and TRBJ1-1, with a weak D call TRBD1 (5 bases). This CDR3 contains 13 residues. V was shortened by 4 bases and J by 7 bases, with 13 bases between the two germline ends.

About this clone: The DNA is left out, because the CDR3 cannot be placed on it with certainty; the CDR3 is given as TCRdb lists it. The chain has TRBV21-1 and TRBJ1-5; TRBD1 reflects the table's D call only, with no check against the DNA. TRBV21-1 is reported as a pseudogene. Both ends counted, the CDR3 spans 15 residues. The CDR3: CASRTVGQGNQPQHF.

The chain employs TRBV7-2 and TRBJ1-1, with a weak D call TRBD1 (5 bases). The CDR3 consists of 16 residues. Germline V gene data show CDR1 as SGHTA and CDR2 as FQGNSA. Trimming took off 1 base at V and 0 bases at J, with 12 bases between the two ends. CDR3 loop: CASSLVAGTMNTEAFF. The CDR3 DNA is TGTGCCAGCAGCTTAGTGGCGGGGACCATGAACACTGAAGCTTTCTTT. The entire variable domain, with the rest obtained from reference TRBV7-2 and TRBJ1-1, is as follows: GAGVSQSPSNKVTEKGKDVELRCDPISGHTALYWYRQSLGQGLEFLIYFQGNSAPDKSGLPSDRFSAERTGGSVSTLTIQRTQQEDSAVYLCASSLVAGTMNTEAFFGQGTRLTVV.

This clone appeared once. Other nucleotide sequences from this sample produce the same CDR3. The CDR3 sequence is CASSPQTYEQYF. The CDR3 nucleotides are TGTGCCAGCTCACCCCAAACTTACGAGCAGTACTTC. This sequence joins TRBV18 and TRBJ2-7; D uncertain. Between the trimmed V and J ends, which lost 3 bases and 4 bases, there was a span of 7 bases. Per germline, CDR1 KGHSH and CDR2 LQKENI. The CDR3 totals 12 residues.